A few counts support the clone carrying this T cell receptor beta chain. What it binds is unknown. What was sequenced were expressed TCRB transcripts, since all of the isolated RNA had been reverse transcribed. Some clones are missing from TCRdb's copy, which holds only in-frame ones; the method was immunoSEQ multiplex PCR. This table has 150,000 to 200,000 clones, 7.5% to 9.5% appearing once. The data originate from a study of beta chain features in type 1 diabetes. Once sorted, every population was more than 95% pure. The junction had 9 bases not matched to a gene; V was cut back by 0 bases and J by 7 bases. The CDR3 consists of 16 residues. Germline assignment: CDR1 LGHNA and CDR2 YSLEER. Study conclusions and caveats: Naive, central memory and regulatory TCRB repertoires appeared more similar among patients than healthy donors. The cDNA sequencing approach could over-represent high-TCR-expressing cells. Shorter TCRB CDR3s, moderately but significantly so, marked every one of the four CD4+ subsets in Type 1 diabetes patients.

Source material: central memory CD4+ T cells from blood. The V and J genes are TRBV4-3 and TRBJ2-1, with TRBD1 matching 7 bases. This TCR came from a woman under 30 with type 1 diabetes. The DNA for the CDR3 is TGCGCCAGCAGCCAAGATAGGGGGCAAAGGGGAAATGAGCAGTTCTTC. Translating it yields CASSQDRGQRGNEQFF.